This entry lists 21 T cell receptor beta chains sequenced from one sample in a study of shared clonotypes between healthy human individuals. Sequencing was performed with immunoSEQ multiplex PCR; in TCRdb, only in-frame clones are kept and a portion is missing. This table has around 2.1 million clones, 85% to 95% appearing once. Selected positively for CCR7 and CD45RO-negative, naive CD8 cells excluded terminally differentiated effector memory CD45RA+ cells. The sample consisted of naive CD8+ T cells from PBMCs. All receptors come from a man younger than 35 in good health. Some clones in this sample may be carry-over from other donors' samples.

This chain uses TRBV2 with TRBJ1-1, with 8 bases identical to TRBD1. The germline gives CDR1 SNHLY, CDR2 FYNNEI. V lost 6 bases to trimming and J lost 12 bases; unmatched junction nucleotides: 12. CDR3 length: 13 residues. The chain's CDR3 is CASRMTGVIGTFF. In nucleotides, the CDR3 is TGTGCCAGCAGGATGACAGGGGTGATTGGAACTTTCTTT.

The chain recombines TRBV7-6 with TRBJ2-2; 7 bases fit TRBD1. This CDR3 has 17 residues. The trim removed 1 base at V and 8 bases at J, leaving 13 bases unmatched. In germline, CDR1 is SGHVS, CDR2 FNYEAQ. This CDR3 is CASSLEYVTGSQGELFF. The CDR3 nucleotides are TGTGCCAGCAGCTTAGAATATGTGACAGGGTCACAGGGGGAGCTGTTTTTT.

The chain links TRBV28 to TRBJ1-1; 11 bases align to TRBD1. This CDR3 has 17 amino acids. V lost 2 bases and J lost 0; bases outside the gene matches: 5. The germline V gene encodes CDR1 MDHEN and CDR2 SYDVKM. The CDR3 is CASSLIRTGGVNTEAFF. CDR3 nucleotide sequence: TGTGCCAGCAGTTTAATACGGACAGGGGGCGTGAACACTGAAGCTTTCTTT. The full variable domain, rest sourced from reference TRBV28 and TRBJ1-1, is DVKVTQSSRYLVKRTGEKVFLECVQDMDHENMFWYRQDPGLGLRLIYFSYDVKMKEKGDIPEGYSVSREKKERFSLILESASTNQTSMYLCASSLIRTGGVNTEAFFGQGTRLTVV.

The chain recombines TRBV6-5 with TRBJ2-5, with a possible D match to TRBD2 (5 bases). Trimming removed 10 bases at V and 5 bases at J, with 14 bases between. There are 12 residues in the CDR3. Germline V gene data show CDR1 as MNHEY and CDR2 as SVGAGI. CDR3 DNA: TGTGCCACAAATCCGGGGAAGGAGACCCAGTACTTC. Protein: CATNPGKETQYF.

The V gene is TRBV6-1, the J gene TRBJ1-5; the D is unclear. The CDR3 covers 15 residues. V was pared by 4 bases and J by 3 bases, with 13 bases between. Germline V lookup: CDR1 MNHNS, CDR2 SASEGT. The CDR3 nucleotides are TGTGCCAGCAGTGGTACCGGAGTAGTCAATCAGCCCCAGCATTTT. Encoded protein: CASSGTGVVNQPQHF.

The gene calls are TRBV27 and TRBJ1-5; D perhaps matches TRBD1 (5 bases). In germline, CDR1 is MNHEY, CDR2 SMNVEV (reference sequence). V was cut by 2 bases and J by 5 bases, with 10 bases left in between. The CDR3 has 14 amino acids. For the CDR3, the DNA is TGTGCCAGCAGTTTAGTCATGGGGGATCAGCCCCAGCATTTT. The encoded protein is CASSLVMGDQPQHF.

V usage is TRBV19 and J usage is TRBJ2-7, with 7 bases aligning to TRBD2. After removal of 5 bases from V and 0 bases from J, the junction contained 13 bases not matched to a gene. The CDR3 sequence is 17 residues long. CDR1 is LNHDA and CDR2 is SQIVND in the germline V gene (reference sequence). DNA for the CDR3: TGTGCCAGTAGTCCCGTTTTTGGACTAGTTATCTCCTACGAGCAGTACTTC. Translated, it gives CASSPVFGLVISYEQYF.

V usage is TRBV11-2 and J usage is TRBJ2-4, with D perhaps TRBD1 (6 bases). CDR1 is SGHAT, CDR2 FQNNGV, per germline. The CDR3 is 12 amino acids. V lost 5 bases to trimming and J lost 7 bases, with 9 bases between them. The CDR3 region has the DNA TGTGCCAGCAGCACACAGGGTAACATTCAGTACTTC. This gives the protein CASSTQGNIQYF.

This clone has a handful of counts. The J gene is TRBJ1-5, the V gene TRBV27; D gene uncertain. V was shortened by 1 base and J by 5 bases, with 6 bases between the two germline ends. CDR1 MNHEY and CDR2 SMNVEV come from the germline V gene (reference sequence). This CDR3 is built from 13 residues. CDR3 in amino acids: CASSLWMDQPQHF. For the CDR3, the DNA is TGTGCCAGCAGTTTATGGATGGATCAGCCCCAGCATTTT.

The rearrangement links TRBV5-1 to TRBJ2-6; D is ambiguous. Trimming stripped 4 bases from V and 0 bases from J, with 14 bases between. The CDR3 covers 17 residues. Germline loops: CDR1 SGHRS, CDR2 YFSETQ. CDR3 nucleotide sequence: TGCGCCAGCAGCCCGCTCGAGTTATTCTCTGGGGCCAACGTCCTGACTTTC. It codes for CASSPLELFSGANVLTF.

A remark on this clone: This CDR3 is also generated by other DNA sequences in the sample. In nucleotides, the CDR3 is TGTGCCAGCAGCTTATCAACCTCCTACGAGCAGTACTTC. It is translated as CASSLSTSYEQYF. The rearrangement joins TRBV7-9 to TRBJ2-7; no reliable D call. CDR3 length: 13 amino acids. Trimming pared 2 bases from V and 0 bases from J, leaving 5 bases between. Germline assignment: CDR1 SEHNR and CDR2 FQNEAQ (reference sequence).

J is TRBJ2-3 and V is TRBV11-3; D not resolved. The CDR3 sequence is 14 residues long. Germline-derived CDR1 and CDR2 are SGHNT and YENEEA. V was shortened by 5 bases and J by 4 bases, with 13 bases between the two germline ends. CDR3: CASSLNGPSDTQYF. In DNA, the CDR3 is TGTGCCAGCAGCCTCAACGGACCTTCAGATACGCAGTATTTT. Variable domain in full (rest from reference TRBV11-3 and TRBJ2-3): EAGVVQSPRYKIIEKKQPVAFWCNPISGHNTLYWYLQNLGQGPELLIRYENEEAVDDSQLPKDRFSAERLKGVDSTLKIQPAELGDSAVYLCASSLNGPSDTQYFGPGTRLTVL.

This chain links TRBV19 with TRBJ2-7, with D hard to call. V lost 5 bases, J lost 2 bases, and 10 bases lay in between. In germline, CDR1 is LNHDA, CDR2 SQIVND (reference sequence). The CDR3 is 13 amino acids. The CDR3: CASSPILAYEQYF. The CDR3 DNA is TGTGCCAGTAGTCCTATCCTAGCCTACGAGCAGTACTTC.

This sequence joins TRBV7-2 and TRBJ2-3; 8 bases are a match to TRBD2. Germline V gene data show CDR1 as SGHTA and CDR2 as FQGNSA. With V trimmed by 4 bases and J by 6 bases, 12 bases remained unmatched. This CDR3 region has 16 residues. The CDR3 here is CASSSWTSRLTDTQYF. The CDR3 bases are TGTGCCAGCAGCTCCTGGACTAGCCGGCTCACGGATACGCAGTATTTT.

The chain has TRBV5-5 and TRBJ2-3, with TRBD1 as a possible D gene (5 bases). This CDR3 is built from 15 residues. The V and J ends lost 0 bases and 0 bases respectively, with 8 bases between them. The germline CDR1 and CDR2 sequences are SGHKS and YYEKEE (reference sequence). CDR3 loop: CASSLGQSSTDTQYF. The DNA for the CDR3 is TGTGCCAGCAGCTTGGGACAGAGTAGCACAGATACGCAGTATTTT. The entire variable domain, with the rest obtained from reference TRBV5-5 and TRBJ2-3, is as follows: DAGVTQSPTHLIKTRGQQVTLRCSPISGHKSVSWYQQVLGQGPQFIFQYYEKEERGRGNFPDRFSARQFPNYSSELNVNALLLGDSALYLCASSLGQSSTDTQYFGPGTRLTVL.

This sequence joins TRBV27 and TRBJ2-1, with TRBD2 matching over 14 bases. V gave up 6 bases and J gave up 6 bases; unmatched junction bases: 4. This CDR3 is built from 15 residues. Germline CDR1 and CDR2: MNHEY and SMNVEV (reference sequence). The CDR3 reads CASRQGLAGANEQFF. The CDR3 DNA is TGTGCCAGCAGGCAGGGACTAGCGGGAGCCAATGAGCAGTTCTTC.

The rearrangement joins TRBV6-5 to TRBJ2-5; D is ambiguous. Germline V gene lookup returns CDR1 MNHEY and CDR2 SVGAGI. Deletions cut 0 bases from V and 5 bases from J, with 13 bases between. The CDR3 totals 15 residues. In DNA, the CDR3 is TGTGCCAGCAGTTACTCGATGACCTCTGTTGAGACCCAGTACTTC. Translation gives CASSYSMTSVETQYF.

This clone was detected once. The V call is TRBV19, the J call TRBJ2-2; 8 bases match TRBD2. The junction had 2 bases not matched to a gene; V was cut back by 2 bases and J by 3 bases. Per germline, CDR1 LNHDA and CDR2 SQIVND (reference sequence). There are 15 residues in the CDR3. This chain's CDR3 is CASSIIAGHTGELFF. CDR3 nucleotides: TGTGCCAGTAGTATAATAGCGGGGCACACCGGGGAGCTGTTTTTT. Drawing the rest from reference TRBV19 and TRBJ2-2, the complete variable domain is DGGITQSPKYLFRKEGQNVTLSCEQNLNHDAMYWYRQDPGQGLRLIYYSQIVNDFQKGDIAEGYSVSREKKESFPLTVTSAQKNPTAFYLCASSIIAGHTGELFFGEGSRLTVL.

The chain couples TRBV27 to TRBJ2-7; 7 bases are shared with TRBD2. Trimming cost V 3 bases and J 4 bases; bases outside gene matches: 9. Germline V gives CDR1 MNHEY, CDR2 SMNVEV (reference sequence). The CDR3 length is 15 residues. In DNA form, the CDR3 reads TGTGCCAGCAGTTTTGGGGGGGACGGGTTGTACGAGCAGTACTTC. Protein product: CASSFGGDGLYEQYF.

The chain combines TRBV12-5 with TRBJ2-2; D is undetermined. This CDR3 has 12 residues. Trimming pared 4 bases from V and 6 bases from J, leaving 6 bases between. Germline V gene lookup returns CDR1 LGHNT and CDR2 FRNRAP. In nucleotides, the CDR3 is TGTGCTAGTGGTTCTAGTCCCGGGGAGCTGTTTTTT. This encodes CASGSSPGELFF.

About this clone: At the DNA level, this CDR3 is encoded by other sequences in the same sample as well. The chain recombines TRBV28 with TRBJ1-2; 9 bases agree with TRBD1. V lost 3 bases, J lost 7 bases, and 3 bases stayed unmatched. Per the germline V gene, CDR1 is MDHEN and CDR2 is SYDVKM. This CDR3 has 13 residues. The CDR3 sequence is CASSLGQGGGYTF. The CDR3, as DNA: TGTGCCAGCAGTTTGGGACAGGGAGGTGGCTACACCTTC.